A single sample is the source of the 7 T cell receptor beta chains below, sequenced in a study of OX40 agonist ivuxolimab in advanced cancers. Measured with immunoSEQ multiplex PCR; TCRdb has only the in-frame clones, and not every one. The sample includes about 22,000 clones, roughly 90% of them seen just once. This specimen was CD4+ or CD8+ T cells sorted from blood, taken in a trial of the OX40 agonist ivuxolimab. The origin of the receptors is an adult with an advanced solid tumor such as melanoma, head and neck, liver or kidney cancer.

The rearrangement links TRBV7-8 to TRBJ2-7; 7 bases are shared with TRBD1. Germline-derived CDR1 and CDR2 are SGHVS and FQNEAQ. Trimming removed 5 bases from V and 6 bases from J; junction bases left unmatched: 10. The CDR3 consists of 14 residues. Here the CDR3 DNA reads TGTGCCAGCAGCCCTGAGGACAGGCTGGTCGAGCAGTACTTC. This codes for CASSPEDRLVEQYF. The whole variable domain, filled in from reference TRBV7-8 and TRBJ2-7, reads GAGVSQSPRYKVAKRGQDVALRCDPISGHVSLFWYQQALGQGPEFLTYFQNEAQLDKSGLPSDRFFAERPEGSVSTLKIQRTQQEDSAVYLCASSPEDRLVEQYFGPGTRLTVT.

This clone is a singleton in its sample. This sequence joins TRBV27 and TRBJ1-1, with no clear D. The CDR3 extends over 14 amino acids. Trimming left V 2 bases short and J 3 bases short, with 10 bases between. Germline CDR1 and CDR2: MNHEY and SMNVEV (reference sequence). Here the CDR3 reads CASSLIGIHTEAFF. Here the CDR3 DNA reads TGTGCCAGCAGTTTAATAGGGATACACACTGAAGCTTTCTTT.

This rearrangement joins TRBV4-1 to TRBJ1-2; D may be TRBD1 (6 bases). V was cut by 4 bases and J by 6 bases, with 24 bases left in between. Germline loops: CDR1 MGHRA, CDR2 YSYEKL. There are 17 residues in the CDR3. The CDR3 sequence is CASSPTDRSGSQHGYTF. CDR3 nucleotide sequence: TGCGCCAGCAGCCCAACGGACAGATCCGGTTCCCAGCATGGCTACACCTTC.

This chain joins TRBV28 and TRBJ2-7; D could derive from TRBD1 or TRBD2 (5 bases each). V was pared by 6 bases and J by 12 bases, with 24 bases between. There are 14 residues in the CDR3. CDR1 and CDR2 from the germline V gene are MDHEN and SYDVKM. The DNA of the CDR3 is TGTGCCAGCAGCCTCGAGGGGTCACGCGATGGGCGGTACTTC. It yields the protein CASSLEGSRDGRYF.

The chain couples TRBV4-1 to TRBJ2-3; 7 bases align to TRBD2. The CDR3 totals 15 residues. The V gene end was trimmed by 1 base and the J gene end by 5 bases; junction bases not matched to a gene: 6. Germline V gene data show CDR1 as MGHRA and CDR2 as YSYEKL. In DNA, the CDR3 is TGCGCCAGCAGCCAAGTATGGTCGGGAGGAGATACGCAGTATTTT. Encoded protein: CASSQVWSGGDTQYF.

Only one count was recorded for this clone. CDR3 in amino acids: CASSQAPSLHEQYF. The CDR3 nucleotides read TGTGCCAGCAGCCAGGCCCCCAGCCTGCACGAGCAGTACTTC. The rearrangement joins TRBV27 to TRBJ2-7; no clear D. Between the trimmed V and J ends, which lost 6 bases and 5 bases, there was a span of 17 bases. The germline V gene has CDR1 MNHEY and CDR2 SMNVEV (reference sequence). CDR3 length equals 14 residues.

J is TRBJ2-3 and V is TRBV7-9, with 11 positions matching TRBD2. This CDR3 contains 15 residues. The germline V gene has CDR1 SEHNR and CDR2 FQNEAQ (reference sequence). The junction had 2 bases not matched to a gene; V was cut back by 2 bases and J by 4 bases. CDR3 bases: TGTGCCAGCAGCTTAACTAGCGGGAGACCAGATACGCAGTATTTT. It codes for CASSLTSGRPDTQYF.